The rows below give T cell receptor beta chains drawn from one sample of a study of blood T cell repertoires in COVID-19. Generated by immunoSEQ multiplex PCR, the TCRdb table keeps only in-frame clones and is missing some. The sample yields 150,000 to 250,000 clones, approximately 86% seen once. What was sequenced was PBMCs or T cells enriched from blood (not recorded which). Receptors were obtained from a woman in her twenties or thirties who had recovered from COVID-19. CDR3s include the opening cysteine and the closing phenylalanine or tryptophan. The order of the fields is clone size, V gene, D gene, CDR3 length, J gene, CDR3 protein, CDR3 DNA. A D gene is named only where the DNA matches it firmly. Clone size appears in some rows only: once, few, many, or a class for an expanded clone.

-	TRBV9	TRBD1	13	TRBJ1-1	CASSNRGGTEAFF	TGTGCCAGCAGCAACAGGGGTGGCACTGAAGCTTTCTTT
-	TRBV6-1	-	16	TRBJ2-5	CASSASGHRSRETQYF	TGTGCCAGCAGTGCTTCGGGACACCGGAGTAGAGAGACCCAGTACTTC
-	TRBV2	-	13	TRBJ2-7	CASSDRFSYEQYF	TGTGCCAGCAGTGACAGGTTCTCCTACGAGCAGTACTTC
once	TRBV7-9	-	14	TRBJ1-2	CASSLDPGLGFYTF	TGTGCCAGCAGCTTAGATCCGGGTTTAGGATTCTACACCTTC
few	TRBV19	-	14	TRBJ1-1	CASSINRRNTEAFF	TGTGCCAGTAGTATAAACAGGAGGAACACTGAAGCTTTCTTT
-	TRBV11-1	TRBD2	15	TRBJ2-1	CASSFRLAAPNEQFF	TGTGCCAGCAGCTTTAGACTAGCGGCCCCTAATGAGCAGTTCTTC
-	TRBV19	TRBD1	14	TRBJ1-2	CASSLGQGNYGYTF	TGTGCCAGTAGTTTAGGACAGGGTAACTATGGCTACACCTTC
-	TRBV30	TRBD1	14	TRBJ2-7	CAWSRDRGRYEQYF	TGTGCCTGGAGTCGGGACAGGGGCCGGTACGAGCAGTACTTC
-	TRBV27	-	15	TRBJ2-5	CASSSLVGAGETQYF	TGTGCCAGCAGTTCCCTCGTGGGCGCGGGGGAGACCCAGTACTTC
-	TRBV3-1/TRBV3-2	-	15	TRBJ1-4	CASSLQTGQREKLFF	TGTGCCAGCAGCCTCCAGACAGGACAACGGGAAAAACTGTTTTTT
-	TRBV19	-	13	TRBJ2-7	CASSMRETYEQYF	TGTGCCAGTAGTATGCGGGAAACCTACGAGCAGTACTTC
-	TRBV2	TRBD2	14	TRBJ2-5	CASRTPAGAETQYF	TGTGCCAGCAGAACCCCCGCGGGAGCTGAGACCCAGTACTTC
-	TRBV11-3	-	13	TRBJ1-1	CASSRVRGTEAFF	TGTGCCAGCAGCCGTGTCCGGGGCACTGAAGCTTTCTTT
-	TRBV15	-	15	TRBJ1-4	CATSVAKRQNEKLFF	TGTGCCACCAGCGTGGCTAAGAGACAAAATGAAAAACTGTTTTTT
-	TRBV29-1	-	13	TRBJ1-2	CSVVPRTNYGYTF	TGCAGCGTTGTACCCAGAACTAACTATGGCTACACCTTC
-	TRBV7-9	-	12	TRBJ1-6	CASSPSVRPLHF	TGTGCCAGCAGCCCCTCCGTGAGGCCCCTCCACTTT
once	TRBV4-3	-	12	TRBJ2-7	CASSQDGAEQYF	TGCGCCAGCAGCCAAGACGGTGCCGAGCAGTACTTC
-	TRBV19	-	16	TRBJ1-4	CASKFQGPATNEKLFF	TGTGCCAGTAAATTCCAGGGGCCTGCAACTAATGAAAAACTGTTTTTT
-	TRBV19	-	15	TRBJ1-3	CASRTQGASGNTIYF	TGTGCCAGTAGAACCCAAGGGGCCTCTGGAAACACCATATATTTT
-	TRBV6-5	-	15	TRBJ1-1	CASSYGSGRNTEAFF	TGTGCCAGCAGTTACGGATCAGGTAGGAACACTGAAGCTTTCTTT
-	TRBV18	-	16	TRBJ2-3	CASSPSGQGITDTQYF	TGTGCCAGCTCACCAAGTGGCCAGGGGATCACAGATACGCAGTATTTT
-	TRBV30	-	13	TRBJ2-7	CAWAQGTQYEQYF	TGTGCCTGGGCCCAGGGGACCCAGTACGAGCAGTACTTC
-	TRBV4-3	-	12	TRBJ1-2	CASRTGFSGYTF	TGCGCCAGCAGGACTGGGTTTAGTGGCTACACCTTC
-	TRBV5-4	-	12	TRBJ2-3	CASSSVKDTQYF	TGTGCCAGCAGCTCGGTGAAAGATACGCAGTATTTT
-	TRBV20-1	-	11	TRBJ1-4	CSARLNEKLFF	TGCAGTGCGCGACTTAATGAAAAACTGTTTTTT
-	TRBV5-1	-	16	TRBJ1-1	CASSLNYNSPNTEAFF	TGCGCCAGCAGCTTGAATTATAACTCGCCGAACACTGAAGCTTTCTTT
-	TRBV5-1	-	13	TRBJ2-5	CASSWAVRETQYF	TGCGCCAGCAGCTGGGCCGTGAGAGAGACCCAGTACTTC
-	TRBV5-1	-	15	TRBJ1-4	CASSSAPNSNEKLFF	TGCGCCAGCAGCTCGGCCCCAAACAGTAATGAAAAACTGTTTTTT
-	TRBV19	TRBD1	14	TRBJ1-1	CASSTETGGGQAFF	TGTGCCAGTAGTACAGAGACAGGGGGGGGTCAAGCTTTCTTT
-	TRBV11-2	TRBD1	18	TRBJ1-3	CASSHGLGQAVSGNTIYF	TGTGCCAGCAGCCATGGGTTGGGACAGGCCGTCTCTGGAAACACCATATATTTT
-	TRBV12-5	TRBD1	17	TRBJ1-2	CASGLSESFSQGDGYTF	TGTGCTAGTGGTTTGTCCGAATCGTTCTCCCAGGGGGACGGCTACACCTTC
few	TRBV7-2	-	13	TRBJ1-1	CASSFGSNTEAFF	TGTGCCAGCAGCTTCGGTAGTAACACTGAAGCTTTCTTT
-	TRBV7-3	-	12	TRBJ1-1	CASSSSPGEAFF	TGTGCCAGCAGCTCTTCGCCCGGTGAAGCTTTCTTT
-	TRBV6-1	-	15	TRBJ2-3	CASSEARGGTDTQYF	TGTGCCAGCAGTGAAGCGCGCGGGGGCACAGATACGCAGTATTTT
once	TRBV7-9	TRBD1	17	TRBJ1-5	CASSLVQGVFGNQPQHF	TGTGCCAGCAGCTTAGTACAGGGGGTATTCGGCAATCAGCCCCAGCATTTT
-	TRBV18	TRBD1	15	TRBJ2-3	CASSPLGTDTDTQYF	TGTGCCAGCTCACCCCTCGGGACAGACACAGATACGCAGTATTTT
-	TRBV30	-	12	TRBJ1-4	CAWRSGGEKLFF	TGTGCCTGGAGATCGGGGGGCGAAAAACTGTTTTTT
-	TRBV2	-	16	TRBJ1-4	CASRNRELFDPEKLFF	TGTGCCAGCAGGAACAGGGAACTCTTCGACCCTGAAAAACTGTTTTTT
-	TRBV2	-	15	TRBJ1-4	CASKLRSATNEKLFF	TGTGCCAGCAAGCTCCGGAGTGCAACTAATGAAAAACTGTTTTTT
-	TRBV7-3	TRBD2	16	TRBJ2-1	CASSPQAPSGRNEQFF	TGTGCCAGCAGCCCACAGGCCCCTAGCGGGAGGAATGAGCAGTTCTTC